What follows are 9 T cell receptor beta chains derived from one specimen sequenced in a study of metastatic and nonmetastatic thyroid tumors. TCRdb reanalyzed the PCR reads with MiXCR. The table has more than 25,000 clones, about a tenth seen once. No treatment had been given to any patient before thyroid surgery. Sequencing was carried out using blood. These receptors were collected from a female donor with papillary thyroid cancer or a benign thyroid nodule (not recorded which). Some clones in this sample may be carry-over from other donors' samples.

This clone appeared many times. This sequence joins TRBV29-1 and TRBJ2-5; TRBD1 is a possible D gene (5 bases). With 5 bases removed from V and 2 bases from J, the gap between germline ends came to 18 bases. CDR1 is SQVTM and CDR2 is ANQGSEA in the germline V gene. This CDR3 has 15 amino acids. CDR3 nucleotide sequence: TGCAGCGTTAAAAGATCAAGGACATTTCAAGAGACCCAGTACTTC. Translated: CSVKRSRTFQETQYF.

The J gene is TRBJ1-1, the V gene TRBV20-1; no definite D call. Between the trimmed V and J ends, which lost 0 bases and 6 bases, there was a span of 14 bases. This CDR3 has 14 residues. CDR1 and CDR2 from the germline V gene are DFQATT and SNEGSKA (reference sequence). As DNA, the CDR3 is TGCAGTGCTAGAGATTCTTTGGGTGGCGCTGAAGCTTTCTTT. Amino acid sequence: CSARDSLGGAEAFF.

This clone has at least ten counts. The chain employs TRBV20-1 and TRBJ2-3, with TRBD2 identical over 11 bases. Germline lookup yields CDR1 DFQATT and CDR2 SNEGSKA (reference sequence). The CDR3 has 15 residues. With 6 bases clipped from V and 4 bases from J, the junction kept 9 bases outside the gene matches. CDR3 sequence: CSAQLAGDLPDTQYF. The DNA for the CDR3 is TGCAGTGCCCAACTAGCGGGGGATCTCCCAGATACGCAGTATTTT.

This clone was seen many times. The V and J genes are TRBV3-1 and TRBJ1-1, with 9 bases that match TRBD1. The CDR3 length is 16 residues. The V gene end was trimmed by 2 bases and the J gene end by 1 base; junction bases not matched to a gene: 5. Germline lookup yields CDR1 LGHDT and CDR2 YNNKEL (reference sequence). The CDR3 coding sequence is TGTGCCAGCAGCCAAAACTCGGACAGGGGGAACACTGAAGCTTTCTTT. It codes for CASSQNSDRGNTEAFF.

The genes are TRBV28 and TRBJ2-1; no firm D call. This CDR3 has 14 residues. The germline gives CDR1 MDHEN, CDR2 SYDVKM. The V end lost 2 bases, the J end lost 7 bases, and 12 bases lay between the germline ends. The CDR3 DNA follows: TGTGCCAGCAGTTTAGAACTCGGGTCGAATGAGCAGTTCTTC. Translation gives CASSLELGSNEQFF. The full variable domain, in which reference TRBV28 and TRBJ2-1 provide the parts outside the CDR3, is DVKVTQSSRYLVKRTGEKVFLECVQDMDHENMFWYRQDPGLGLRLIYFSYDVKMKEKGDIPEGYSVSREKKERFSLILESASTNQTSMYLCASSLELGSNEQFFGPGTRLTVL.

This clone was seen ten or more times. This chain links TRBV5-1 with TRBJ1-2; the D is unclear. The CDR3 length is 14 residues. The germline V and J ends were trimmed by 3 bases and 0 bases, with 9 bases remaining between them. Germline loops: CDR1 SGHRS, CDR2 YFSETQ. As DNA, the CDR3 is TGCGCCAGCAGCTCGACACCATCTAACTATGGCTACACCTTC. This translates into CASSSTPSNYGYTF. The whole variable domain, filled in from reference TRBV5-1 and TRBJ1-2, reads KAGVTQTPRYLIKTRGQQVTLSCSPISGHRSVSWYQQTPGQGLQFLFEYFSETQRNKGNFPGRFSGRQFSNSRSEMNVSTLELGDSALYLCASSSTPSNYGYTFGSGTRLTVV.

This clone showed up many times. The V and J genes are TRBV29-1 and TRBJ2-1; 8 bases agree with TRBD2. CDR1 and CDR2 from the germline V gene are SQVTM and ANQGSEA. V trimming: 7 bases; J trimming: 1 base; junction bases outside the gene matches: 6. The CDR3 is 14 amino acids. The CDR3 DNA reads as TGCAGCGCCGACGGGACTAGGTCCTACAATGAGCAGTTCTTC. Protein: CSADGTRSYNEQFF.

The sample holds many counts of this clone. The gene calls are TRBV10-2 and TRBJ1-5; D call uncertain. There are 13 residues in the CDR3. The germline V gene has CDR1 WSHSY and CDR2 SAAADI. V shed 0 bases and J shed 7 bases, with 7 bases lying between them. In nucleotides, the CDR3 is TGCGCCAGCAGTGAGTCGAGAGACCAGCCCCAGCATTTT. Translated, it gives CASSESRDQPQHF.

This clone has a count of ten or more. CDR3 nucleotide sequence: TGCGCCAGCAGCCAAGCAAAGGAGAGCCCGAACACCGGGGAGCTGTTTTTT. This encodes CASSQAKESPNTGELFF. The V gene is TRBV4-3, the J gene TRBJ2-2; no reliable D call. Germline CDR1 and CDR2: LGHNA and YSLEER. V lost 1 base, J lost 0 bases, and 12 bases lay in between. There are 17 residues in the CDR3.